This T cell receptor (beta chain) appears in the sequencing data of a study of vaccination effects on CD4 cells after COVID-19. Repertoires were generated with immunoSEQ multiplex PCR, while TCRdb's copy carries only in-frame clones and drops some. The data show over 30,000 clones, roughly 82% seen once. General study findings and limits: Vaccine- and infection-induced clones showed marked clonal contraction late following vaccination. Common cold coronavirus cross-reactivity was shown by only 1 of 255 vaccine-induced clones in healthy vaccinees. Few convalescent patients were studied, and early post-infection samples were lacking.

With the ViraFEST assay, the study expanded antigen-specific CD4+ T cells using viral peptide pools, then sequenced them. Subsequent to 10 days of culture, CD4+ T cells were isolated. Each participant was administered two doses of either the BNT162b2 or the mRNA-1273 vaccine. Testing of the vaccine recipients showed negative nucleocapsid antibodies and no prior SARS-CoV-2 infection. Details on this clone: Its cognate antigen is unknown.

The CDR3 is made up of 13 amino acids. V gave up 5 bases and J gave up 9 bases, with 14 bases separating them. Germline V gene sequence: CDR1 LNHDA, CDR2 SQIVND (reference sequence). This TCR was sampled from a human donor who received a COVID-19 vaccine. Some clones in this sample may be carry-over from other donors' samples. The chain uses TRBV19 and TRBJ2-1, with a tentative D call TRBD1 (7 bases). The sample consisted of CD4+ T cells from PBMCs cultured with HCoV-NL63 spike peptides, taken after COVID-19 vaccination. For the CDR3, the DNA is TGTGCCAGTAGTGACAGGGACTGGGGTGAGCAGTTCTTC. Its translation is CASSDRDWGEQFF.